The 27 T cell receptor beta chains below come from one sample, sequenced in a study of response to subunit inactivated influenza vaccine. Using its own MiXCR run on the RT-PCR reads, TCRdb lists one record per CDR3 protein. The table lists approximately 680,000 distinct CDR3 sequences, roughly 14% of them singletons. The specimen comprised PBMCs from blood, sampled about 13 days after vaccination. The source is a man between 50 and 59 years old who received an inactivated influenza vaccine.

This clonotype has more than one count but fewer than ten. V gene TRBV2 combines with J gene TRBJ2-1; D possibly corresponds to TRBD2 (6 bases). Trimming pared 5 bases from V and 2 bases from J, leaving 13 bases between. The germline gives CDR1 SNHLY, CDR2 FYNNEI. The CDR3 loop spans 15 amino acids. The CDR3 reads CASSPASVTYNEQFF. As DNA, the CDR3 is TGTGCCAGCAGTCCAGCTAGCGTAACCTACAATGAGCAGTTCTTC.

The chain recombines TRBV21-1 with TRBJ2-7. TRBV21-1 has pseudogene status. The CDR3 spans 15 residues. The CDR3 nucleotides are TGTGCCAGCGTCGTCGAGACTCGCATTAAGGGCGAGCAGTACTTC. It specifies CASVVETRIKGEQYF.

V and J are TRBV7-8 and TRBJ1-4; D is ambiguous. This CDR3 contains 15 residues. V was clipped by 5 bases and J by 0 bases, with 10 bases between them. Germline V gene lookup returns CDR1 SGHVS and CDR2 FQNEAQ. CDR3 coding DNA: TGTGCCAGCAGCATTAGGAGTGCAACTAATGAAAAACTGTTTTTT. Its protein product is CASSIRSATNEKLFF.

The J gene is TRBJ1-5, the V gene TRBV4-3, with D unresolved. The CDR3 runs to 14 residues. Trimming cost V 4 bases and J 4 bases, with 11 bases left between them. Germline assignment: CDR1 LGHNA and CDR2 YSLEER. DNA for the CDR3: TGCGCCAGCAGCCCCCGTGTAGGGAATCAGCCCCAGCATTTT. This translates into CASSPRVGNQPQHF.

With regard to this clonotype: At one of its ends the junction is not consistent with the germline gene, which may arise from a read error. V gene TRBV12-3 or TRBV12-4 combines with J gene TRBJ2-3; 8 nucleotides match TRBD2. The CDR3 consists of 13 residues. Here the CDR3 reads CASSFQGGGRRHF. Written as DNA, the CDR3 is TGTGCCAGCAGTTTTCAAGGCGGGGGGCGTCGGCATTTT.

The V call is TRBV4-2, the J call TRBJ1-2; the match to TRBD1 covers 7 bases. This CDR3 region has 15 residues. Germline trimming cut 1 base from V and 5 bases from J; bases unmatched to any gene: 7. Germline V gene data show CDR1 as LGHNA and CDR2 as YNFKEQ. CDR3 DNA: TGTGCCAGCAGCCAAGGGGACAGTGGGGGGTATGGCTACACCTTC. The encoded protein is CASSQGDSGGYGYTF.

The chain links TRBV6-5 to TRBJ1-6; 7 nucleotides align to TRBD1. The germline CDR1 and CDR2 sequences are MNHEY and SVGAGI. The CDR3 has 14 residues. The junction had 3 bases not matched to a gene; V was cut back by 4 bases and J by 6 bases. The CDR3 is CASSLTGRNSPLHF. The CDR3 DNA reads as TGTGCCAGCAGTTTGACAGGGCGTAATTCACCCCTCCACTTT.

The chain recombines TRBV18 with TRBJ2-5; weak D call: TRBD2 (5 bases). V lost 0 bases and J 5 bases, leaving 13 bases between the germline ends. Germline-derived CDR1 and CDR2 are KGHSH and LQKENI. This CDR3 has 15 amino acids. The CDR3: CASSPPSVSSETQYF. Here the CDR3 DNA reads TGTGCCAGCTCACCACCTAGCGTCTCCTCTGAGACCCAGTACTTC.

This clonotype came up a few times. The chain links TRBV4-1 to TRBJ2-7; the D is unclear. Germline-derived CDR1 and CDR2 are MGHRA and YSYEKL. Trimming pared 0 bases from V and 7 bases from J, leaving 10 bases between. The CDR3 runs to 13 residues. The CDR3 DNA reads as TGCGCCAGCAGCCAAGATATCCACCGTGAGCAGTACTTC. It specifies CASSQDIHREQYF.

This clonotype showed up just a few times. The chain combines TRBV18 with TRBJ1-1; TRBD1 matches at 9 bases. Germline lookup yields CDR1 KGHSH and CDR2 LQKENI. The length of the CDR3 is 15 residues. With V trimmed by 1 base and J by 5 bases, 5 bases remained unmatched. The CDR3 DNA sequence: TGTGCCAGCTCACCACAGGGACAGGGCTTTACTGAAGCTTTCTTT. It encodes CASSPQGQGFTEAFF.

This clonotype was counted between two and nine times. The chain is built from TRBV5-1 and TRBJ2-6; no definite D call. The germline gives CDR1 SGHRS, CDR2 YFSETQ. V was pared by 1 base and J by 0 bases, with 8 bases between. The CDR3 is 16 residues long. The CDR3 nucleotides are TGCGCCAGCAGCTTGTTACCAGTCTCTGGGGCCAACGTCCTGACTTTC. Protein product: CASSLLPVSGANVLTF.

V usage is TRBV20-1 and J usage is TRBJ2-1, with 8 positions matching TRBD2. Trimming took 3 bases from V and 8 from J; bases not matched to a gene: 6. Germline lookup yields CDR1 DFQATT and CDR2 SNEGSKA (reference sequence). The CDR3 spans 13 residues. CDR3 loop: CSASLRREDEQFF. The CDR3 coding sequence is TGCAGTGCTAGCCTCCGGCGGGAGGATGAGCAGTTCTTC.

The genes are TRBV7-9 and TRBJ2-3; 12 nucleotides match TRBD2. V shed 4 bases and J 5 bases; nucleotides not matched to a gene: 4. CDR1 SEHNR and CDR2 FQNEAQ come from the germline V gene (reference sequence). The length of the CDR3 is 15 residues. Written as DNA, the CDR3 is TGTGCCAGCAGCTCATCGGGACTAGCGGGAGATACGCAGTATTTT. Its protein is CASSSSGLAGDTQYF.

This chain uses TRBV4-3 with TRBJ2-5, with TRBD2 identical over 7 bases. Per the germline V gene, CDR1 is LGHNA and CDR2 is YSLEER. V gave up 2 bases and J gave up 2 bases; unmatched junction bases: 11. The CDR3 has 17 amino acids. CDR3 sequence: CASSQSPRAGVQETQYF. The CDR3 DNA sequence: TGCGCCAGCAGCCAAAGCCCCCGGGCGGGGGTACAAGAGACCCAGTACTTC.

This clonotype was recorded a few times. V is TRBV10-3 and J is TRBJ2-5; 9 bases are shared with TRBD2. Germline-derived CDR1 and CDR2 are ENHRY and SYGVKD. Trimming took 11 bases from V and 0 from J; bases not matched to a gene: 16. This CDR3 is 17 amino acids long. In DNA form, the CDR3 reads TGTGCCGACCCCTTCCTAGCGGGATGGGGGGACCAAGAGACCCAGTACTTC. As protein: CADPFLAGWGDQETQYF.

The CDR3, as DNA: TGTGCCAGCAGCTTTGGGGGCAGCTATGGCTACACCTTC. It translates to CASSFGGSYGYTF. The rearrangement joins TRBV7-8 to TRBJ1-2; possible D gene TRBD1, 6 bases. The germline CDR1 and CDR2 sequences are SGHVS and FQNEAQ. CDR3 length: 13 residues. Between the trimmed V and J ends, which lost 3 bases and 4 bases, there was a span of 9 bases.

The chain is built from TRBV5-6 and TRBJ2-7; 9 nucleotides agree with TRBD1. This CDR3 comprises 15 residues. The J segment lost 3 bases and the V segment lost 5 bases, leaving 9 bases of the junction unmatched. The germline gives CDR1 SGHDT, CDR2 YYEEEE. The CDR3 coding sequence is TGTGCCAGCAGTCCCGACAGGGGGTCTATCTACGAGCAGTACTTC. It encodes CASSPDRGSIYEQYF. Supplemented by reference TRBV5-6 and TRBJ2-7, the full variable domain reads DAGVTQSPTHLIKTRGQQVTLRCSPKSGHDTVSWYQQALGQGPQFIFQYYEEEERQRGNFPDRFSGHQFPNYSSELNVNALLLGDSALYLCASSPDRGSIYEQYFGPGTRLTVT.

This sequence joins TRBV6-2 or TRBV6-3 and TRBJ2-3; 15 nucleotides match TRBD2. From germline, CDR1 is MNHEY and CDR2 SVGEGT. CDR3 size: 19 residues. The V gene end was trimmed by 10 bases and the J gene end by 8 bases; junction bases not matched to a gene: 22. CDR3 coding DNA: TGTGCCACTACTCAAAACAGGACTAGCGGGGGGGCCACCGCAAGTACGCAGTATTTT. Amino acid sequence: CATTQNRTSGGATASTQYF.

This clonotype was detected only a few times. The chain uses TRBV7-2 and TRBJ1-2; D possibly corresponds to TRBD1 (5 bases). V dropped 7 bases and J dropped 1 base, with 19 bases sitting between them. The CDR3 runs 16 residues. CDR1 SGHTA and CDR2 FQGNSA come from the germline V gene. The DNA of the CDR3 is TGTGCCAGCACTAGCGACGGGGGAGGCTTTAACTATGGCTACACCTTC. It encodes CASTSDGGGFNYGYTF.

This clonotype appeared a few times. The chain links TRBV7-3 to TRBJ2-2; D is possibly TRBD1 or TRBD2 (5 bases each). The germline V and J ends were trimmed by 5 bases and 0 bases, with 13 bases remaining between them. Per germline, CDR1 SGHTA and CDR2 FQGTGA. This CDR3 comprises 16 residues. CDR3 region: CASSPPGTTNTGELFF. The CDR3 DNA reads TGTGCCAGCAGCCCACCCGGGACCACGAACACCGGGGAGCTGTTTTTT.

V is TRBV4-1 and J is TRBJ2-3; D gene ambiguous. The CDR3 extends over 15 amino acids. The V end lost 0 bases, the J end lost 0 bases, and 7 bases lay between the germline ends. In germline, CDR1 is MGHRA, CDR2 YSYEKL. The CDR3 nucleotides are TGCGCCAGCAGCCAAGAGAGCTGGAGCACAGATACGCAGTATTTT. This encodes CASSQESWSTDTQYF.

Here the CDR3 DNA reads TGCGCCAGCAGTGGGCAGATTACCTACGAGCAGTACTTC. Amino acid sequence: CASSGQITYEQYF. The rearrangement joins TRBV5-1 to TRBJ2-7, with D unclear. CDR1 is SGHRS, CDR2 YFSETQ, per germline. V gave up 5 bases and J gave up 2 bases, with 11 bases separating them. CDR3 length: 13 residues.

This chain links TRBV6-2 or TRBV6-3 with TRBJ2-1; D unresolved. V was trimmed by 6 bases and J by 9 bases, leaving 15 bases between them. The CDR3 sequence is 13 residues long. Germline CDR1 is MNHEY and CDR2 is SVGEGT. CDR3 bases: TGTGCCAGCAGCCGCCGGGCCCGTCGTGAGCAGTTCTTC. The encoded protein is CASSRRARREQFF.

This clonotype was detected only a few times. The chain combines TRBV7-2 with TRBJ2-3; TRBD2 agrees at 8 bases. The CDR3 contains 15 residues. Germline lookup yields CDR1 SGHTA and CDR2 FQGNSA. Unmatched junction bases numbered 5, after V lost 2 bases and J lost 4 bases. The DNA for the CDR3 is TGTGCCAGCAGCTTATACCGGGGGGGTTCAGATACGCAGTATTTT. Translation gives CASSLYRGGSDTQYF.

The chain recombines TRBV5-1 with TRBJ2-1; 7 positions agree with TRBD2. Germline CDR1 is SGHRS and CDR2 is YFSETQ. The trim removed 0 bases at V and 15 bases at J, leaving 15 bases unmatched. This CDR3 is 15 amino acids long. The CDR3 is CASSLAAGDSGVLFF. The CDR3 DNA sequence: TGCGCCAGCAGCTTGGCGGCGGGGGACTCCGGTGTGCTGTTCTTC. Based on the CDR3 plus reference TRBV5-1 and TRBJ2-1, the full variable domain is KAGVTQTPRYLIKTRGQQVTLSCSPISGHRSVSWYQQTPGQGLQFLFEYFSETQRNKGNFPGRFSGRQFSNSRSEMNVSTLELGDSALYLCASSLAAGDSGVLFFGPGTRLTVL.

The V gene is TRBV7-2, the J gene TRBJ1-1; no clear D. The V end lost 5 bases, the J end lost 7 bases, and 17 bases lay between the germline ends. Germline CDR1 reads SGHTA; CDR2 reads FQGNSA. The CDR3 covers 14 residues. The CDR3 protein is CASSQDPGGGEAFF. The DNA for the CDR3 is TGTGCCAGCAGCCAGGACCCGGGAGGTGGTGAAGCTTTCTTT.

The genes are TRBV28 and TRBJ1-5, with a tentative D call TRBD1 (5 bases). The CDR3 is 16 residues long. Between the trimmed V and J ends, which lost 8 bases and 1 base, there was a span of 18 bases. Per germline, CDR1 MDHEN and CDR2 SYDVKM. This chain's CDR3 is CASWARAFASNQPQHF. The CDR3 DNA is TGTGCCAGCTGGGCCAGGGCCTTTGCAAGCAATCAGCCCCAGCATTTT.